This T cell receptor beta chain was found in a study of blood T cells in healthy people across ages. Primers used in a second PCR of about 7 to 12 cycles were a sample-barcoded 5' primer and a J-beta primer mix. Tags on each cDNA molecule came from a template-switch adaptor with 12 random nucleotides. From the 5' RACE reads, TCRdb called clonotypes with MiXCR, one entry per CDR3 protein. The table has roughly 2 million distinct CDR3 sequences, about 49% seen once. This sequence was found in a woman in her 40s in good health. The sample comprised blood.

CDR3 amino acids: CASSLDGAVAENIQYF. For the CDR3, the DNA is TGTGCCAGCAGCCTCGACGGGGCCGTCGCGGAAAACATTCAGTACTTC. The rearrangement links TRBV12-3 or TRBV12-4 to TRBJ2-4, with D perhaps TRBD1 or TRBD2 (5 bases each). V shed 6 bases and J shed 5 bases, with 20 bases lying between them. The CDR3 runs 16 residues.